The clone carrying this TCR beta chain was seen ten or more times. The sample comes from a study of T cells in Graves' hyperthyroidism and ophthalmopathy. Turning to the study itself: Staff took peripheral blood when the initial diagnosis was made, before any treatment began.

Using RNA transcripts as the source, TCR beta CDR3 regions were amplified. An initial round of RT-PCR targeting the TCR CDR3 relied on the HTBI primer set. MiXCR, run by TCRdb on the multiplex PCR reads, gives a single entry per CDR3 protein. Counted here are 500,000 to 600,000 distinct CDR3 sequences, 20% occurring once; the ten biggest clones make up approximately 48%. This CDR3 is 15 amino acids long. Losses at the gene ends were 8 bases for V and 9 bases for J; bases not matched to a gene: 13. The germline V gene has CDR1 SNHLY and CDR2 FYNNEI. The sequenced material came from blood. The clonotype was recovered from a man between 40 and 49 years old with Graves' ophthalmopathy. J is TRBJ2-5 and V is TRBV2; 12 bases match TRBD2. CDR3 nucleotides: TGTGCCAGCGGGCGACTAGCGGGGGTACAATTGGCCCAGTACTTC. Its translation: CASGRLAGVQLAQYF.